The entry below gives a single TCR beta chain sequence along with its context. This specimen comes from a study of blood T cell repertoires in COVID-19. Study overall: In each case, the material was cDNA or gDNA derived from T cells, B-cell-depleted T cells, or PBMCs.

CDR1 and CDR2 from the germline V gene are LNHNV and YYDKDF (reference sequence). The CDR3 consists of 14 residues. Trimming removed 1 base from V and 1 base from J, with 7 bases in between. As handled by the study authors: Nucleated cell number was recorded as an estimate derived from reference gene primer amplification. Using immunoSEQ multiplex PCR, the repertoire was profiled, and TCRdb retains in-frame clones only, with some absent. For V, J and clone size, that table is used; D and trimming come from the DNA. The repertoire includes roughly 230,000 clones, nearly 90% of them detected once, and about 2% sits in the top ten. Enrolled during active infection, Seattle patients were then followed longitudinally.

The receptor was isolated from a woman aged 60-75 years with COVID-19, enrolled during active disease. V is TRBV15 and J is TRBJ1-1, with D perhaps TRBD1 (5 bases). Sequencing input: peripheral blood. CDR3 coding DNA: TGTGCCACCAGCAGAGGACAGCCGAACACTGAAGCTTTCTTT. Translating it yields CATSRGQPNTEAFF.